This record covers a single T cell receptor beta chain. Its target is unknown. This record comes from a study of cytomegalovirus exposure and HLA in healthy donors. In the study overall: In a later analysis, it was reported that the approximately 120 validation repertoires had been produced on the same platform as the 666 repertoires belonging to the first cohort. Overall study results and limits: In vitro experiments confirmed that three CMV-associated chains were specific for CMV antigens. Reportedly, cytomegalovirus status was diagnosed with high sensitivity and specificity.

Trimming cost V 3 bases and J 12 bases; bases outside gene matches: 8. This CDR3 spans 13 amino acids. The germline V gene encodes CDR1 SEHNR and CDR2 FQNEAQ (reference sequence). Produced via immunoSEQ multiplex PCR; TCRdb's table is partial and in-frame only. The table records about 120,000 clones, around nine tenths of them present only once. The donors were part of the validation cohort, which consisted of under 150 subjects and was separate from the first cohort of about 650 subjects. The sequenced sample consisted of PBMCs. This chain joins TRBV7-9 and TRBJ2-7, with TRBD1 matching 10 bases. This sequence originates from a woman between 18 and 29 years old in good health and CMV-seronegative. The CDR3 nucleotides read TGTGCCAGCAGCTTCCCGGGACAGGGGTTGGTGTACTTC. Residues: CASSFPGQGLVYF.